This T cell receptor (beta chain) was sequenced in a study of beta chain features in type 1 diabetes. Study-wide context: Patient and healthy donor groups were alike in age, gender and cell yields.

The germline gives CDR1 GTSNPN, CDR2 SVGIG (reference sequence). The CDR3 spans 12 residues. Trimming took 8 bases from V and 6 from J; bases not matched to a gene: 4. As every portion of the isolated RNA was reverse transcribed, the sequencing read expressed TCRB transcripts. Using immunoSEQ multiplex PCR, the repertoire was profiled, and TCRdb retains in-frame clones only, with some absent. The table includes 390,000 or so clones, about 15% detected once. This sequence was found in a man aged 25-45 years in good health. The sample comprised naive CD4+ T cells from blood. The chain links TRBV30 to TRBJ1-5, with 10 bases that match TRBD1. The CDR3 sequence: CAGGQGLQPQHF. The CDR3 DNA reads TGTGCCGGGGGACAGGGGCTTCAGCCCCAGCATTTT.